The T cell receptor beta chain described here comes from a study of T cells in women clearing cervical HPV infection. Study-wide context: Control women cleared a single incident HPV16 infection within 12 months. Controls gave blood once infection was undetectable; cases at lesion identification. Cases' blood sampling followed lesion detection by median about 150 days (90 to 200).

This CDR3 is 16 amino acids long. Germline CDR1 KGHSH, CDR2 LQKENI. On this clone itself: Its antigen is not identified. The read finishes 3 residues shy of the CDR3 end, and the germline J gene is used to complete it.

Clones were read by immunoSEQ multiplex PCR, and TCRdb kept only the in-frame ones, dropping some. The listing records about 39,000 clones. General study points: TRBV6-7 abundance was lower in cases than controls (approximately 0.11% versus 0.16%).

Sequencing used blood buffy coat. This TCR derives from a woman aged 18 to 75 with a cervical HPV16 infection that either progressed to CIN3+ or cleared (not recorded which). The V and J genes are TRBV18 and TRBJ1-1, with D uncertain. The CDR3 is CASSPLEVLAKNIAFF. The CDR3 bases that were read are TGTGCCAGCTCACCACTTGAGGTTCTAGCCAAAAACATT.